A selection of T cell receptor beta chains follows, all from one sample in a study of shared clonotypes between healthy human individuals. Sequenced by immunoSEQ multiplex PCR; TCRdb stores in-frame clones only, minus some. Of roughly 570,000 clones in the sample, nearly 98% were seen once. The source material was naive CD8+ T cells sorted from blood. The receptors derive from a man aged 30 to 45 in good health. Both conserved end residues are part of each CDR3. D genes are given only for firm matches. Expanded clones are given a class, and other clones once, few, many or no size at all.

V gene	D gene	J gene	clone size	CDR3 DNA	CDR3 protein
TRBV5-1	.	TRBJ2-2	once	TGCGCCAGCAGCTTGGGGACCACAGGCGGGGAGCTGTTTTTT	CASSLGTTGGELFF
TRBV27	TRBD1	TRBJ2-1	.	TGTGCCAGCAGTGAGGGGACAGGGGCCTATAATGAGCAGTTCTTC	CASSEGTGAYNEQFF
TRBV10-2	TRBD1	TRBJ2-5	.	TGCGCCAGCAGAGAAGACAGGGGTGGAGAGACCCAGTACTTC	CASREDRGGETQYF
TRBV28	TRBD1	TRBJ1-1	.	TGTGCCAGCAGTCCCGACAGGGGGGCCAACACTGAAGCTTTCTTT	CASSPDRGANTEAFF
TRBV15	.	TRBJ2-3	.	TGTGCCACCAGCACGTCTAGCGGCACAGATACGCAGTATTTT	CATSTSSGTDTQYF
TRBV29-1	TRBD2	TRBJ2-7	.	TGCAGCGTTGCGTCGGGAGGGTTTATCTACGAGCAGTACTTC	CSVASGGFIYEQYF
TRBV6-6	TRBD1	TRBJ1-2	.	TGTGCCAGCAGTTACTCGCAGGGGGCGAACTATGGCTACACCTTC	CASSYSQGANYGYTF
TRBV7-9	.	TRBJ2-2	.	TGTGCCAGCAACCCACAGGGGAACACCGGGGAGCTGTTTTTT	CASNPQGNTGELFF
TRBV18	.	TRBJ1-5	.	TGTGCCAGCTCACCAGAGAGTTACAATCAGCCCCAGCATTTT	CASSPESYNQPQHF
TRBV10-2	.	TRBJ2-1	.	TGCGCCAGCATTGTAGATCACGGGACTCGACGCCCCAATGAGCAGTTCTTC	CASIVDHGTRRPNEQFF
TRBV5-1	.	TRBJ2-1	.	TGCGCCAGCAGCTTTGAGGCGGCAGCCATTGTGGAGCAGTTCTTC	CASSFEAAAIVEQFF
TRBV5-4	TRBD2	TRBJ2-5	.	TGTGCCAGCAGCTTAGGGACTAGCTGGGAGACCCAGTACTTC	CASSLGTSWETQYF
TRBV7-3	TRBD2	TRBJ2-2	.	TGTGCCAGCAGCCCAGGACTAGCCGGCACCGGGGAGCTGTTTTTT	CASSPGLAGTGELFF
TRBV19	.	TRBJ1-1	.	TGTGCCAGTAGTCCCGGGGCAGATCCCATGAACACTGAAGCTTTCTTT	CASSPGADPMNTEAFF
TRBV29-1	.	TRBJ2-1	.	TGCAGCGTTGAAGGACTAGTCGCTCTCGAAAATGAGCAGTTCTTC	CSVEGLVALENEQFF
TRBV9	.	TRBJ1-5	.	TGTGCCAGCAGCGAGGAGGAGGGCAGGGGTCAGCCCCAGCATTTT	CASSEEEGRGQPQHF
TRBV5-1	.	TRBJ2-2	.	TGCGCCAGCAGCCAACAGCCCGGGGAGCTGTTTTTT	CASSQQPGELFF
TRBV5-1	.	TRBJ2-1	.	TGCGCCAGCAGCCCCGAAGGGAATGAGCAGTTCTTC	CASSPEGNEQFF
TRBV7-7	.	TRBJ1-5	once	TGTGCCAGCAGCTTTGGGCCCCGTCAGCCCCAGCATTTT	CASSFGPRQPQHF
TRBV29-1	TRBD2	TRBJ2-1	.	TGCAGCGTCACTAGCGGGACCCACAATGAGCAGTTCTTC	CSVTSGTHNEQFF
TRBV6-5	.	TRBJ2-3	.	TGTGCCAGCGGAGATACCACAGATACGCAGTATTTT	CASGDTTDTQYF
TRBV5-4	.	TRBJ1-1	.	TGTGCCAGCAGCCTGAACACTGAAGCTTTCTTT	CASSLNTEAFF
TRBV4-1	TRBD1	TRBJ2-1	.	TGCGCCAGCAGCTTAACAAGGGGGCTGGAGGAGCAGTTCTTC	CASSLTRGLEEQFF
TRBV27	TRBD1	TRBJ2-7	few	TGTGCCAGCAGTTTAGGACAGGGGTCCTACGAGCAGTACTTC	CASSLGQGSYEQYF
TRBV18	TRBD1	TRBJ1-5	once	TGTGCCAGCTCACCAACAGGGGAGATAAGCAATCAGCCCCAGCATTTT	CASSPTGEISNQPQHF
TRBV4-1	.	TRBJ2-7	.	TGCGCCAGCAGCAACCCAGGGTACGAGCAGTACTTC	CASSNPGYEQYF
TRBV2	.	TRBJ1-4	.	TGTGCCAGCAGTGGGGGGTCAACTAATGAAAAACTGTTTTTT	CASSGGSTNEKLFF
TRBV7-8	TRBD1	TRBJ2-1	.	TGTGCCAGCAGCTTACGGACAGGGGCCACCTACAATGAGCAGTTCTTC	CASSLRTGATYNEQFF
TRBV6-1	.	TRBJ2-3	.	TGTGCCAGCAGTGAACGGGCGGAGCGCACAGATACGCAGTATTTT	CASSERAERTDTQYF
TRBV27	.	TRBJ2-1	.	TGTGCCAGCAGGGCTGAGGCCTCATACAATGAGCAGTTCTTC	CASRAEASYNEQFF
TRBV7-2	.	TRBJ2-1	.	TGTGCCAGCAGCCCGACTATGAGCTCCTACAATGAGCAGTTCTTC	CASSPTMSSYNEQFF
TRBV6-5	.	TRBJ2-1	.	TGTGCCAGCAGTTATATAGCGGTCCGGGCGACTGAGCAGTTCTTC	CASSYIAVRATEQFF
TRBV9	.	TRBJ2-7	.	TGTGCCAGCAGCGTTGACAGTTTCTCCTACGAGCAGTACTTC	CASSVDSFSYEQYF
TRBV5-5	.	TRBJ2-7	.	TGTGCCAGCAGCTTGCTGGGTCCCGACCCCTACGAGCAGTACTTC	CASSLLGPDPYEQYF
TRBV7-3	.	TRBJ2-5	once	TGTGCCAGCAGTGGTGACTTTGGAGAGACCCAGTACTTC	CASSGDFGETQYF
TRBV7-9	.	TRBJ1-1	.	TGTGCCAGCAGCTACACTGAAGCTTTCTTT	CASSYTEAFF
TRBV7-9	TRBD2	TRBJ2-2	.	TGTGCCAGCAGTCATCATATAGCGGGAGTGAACACCGGGGAGCTGTTTTTT	CASSHHIAGVNTGELFF
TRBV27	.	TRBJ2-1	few	TGTGCCAGCAGTTTATTTGGAGATGAGCAGTTCTTC	CASSLFGDEQFF
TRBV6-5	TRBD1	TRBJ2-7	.	TGTGCCAGCAGTTCCCGGGACAGAGGAATCTACGAGCAGTACTTC	CASSSRDRGIYEQYF
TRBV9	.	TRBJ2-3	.	TGTGCCAGCAGCGTAGCAGGGAGGGATACGCAGTATTTT	CASSVAGRDTQYF
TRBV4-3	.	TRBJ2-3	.	TGCGCCAGCAGCCAAGTTAACCGTGACGCCTACCAGTATTTT	CASSQVNRDAYQYF
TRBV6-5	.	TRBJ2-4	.	TGTGCCAGCAGATCGCAGGGTGCCAAAAACATTCAGTACTTC	CASRSQGAKNIQYF
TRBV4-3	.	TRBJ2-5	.	TGCGCCAGCAGCCAAGTCGGGGAGGAGACCCAGTACTTC	CASSQVGEETQYF
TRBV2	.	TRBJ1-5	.	TGTGCCAGCAGAGGACTAACTATGGGTGACAGGAGGAATCAGCCCCAGCATTTT	CASRGLTMGDRRNQPQHF
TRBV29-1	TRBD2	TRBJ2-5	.	TGCAGCGTTGAATGGCGGGAGGGCCCCCAAGAGACCCAGTACTTC	CSVEWREGPQETQYF
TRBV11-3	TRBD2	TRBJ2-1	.	TGTGCCAGCAGCGAGTATAGCGGGGCCTACAATGAGCAGTTCTTC	CASSEYSGAYNEQFF
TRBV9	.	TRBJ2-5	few	TGTGCCAGCAGCGTAGATGGCGTGACCCAGTACTTC	CASSVDGVTQYF